These 17 T cell receptor beta chains were sequenced from one sample in a study of follicular helper T cells after annual influenza vaccination. TCRdb's copy holds only in-frame clones and misses some; the assay was immunoSEQ multiplex PCR. This sample has around 9,000 clones, with about four fifths found just once. Time point specified: 2013-2014 season, 7 days after vaccination. The starting material was CXCR5- memory CD4+ T cells sorted from blood, obtained 7 days after influenza vaccination. These receptors all come from an adult who received the influenza vaccine.

The gene calls are TRBV7-9 and TRBJ1-1; TRBD1 matches 8 bases. V lost 4 bases to trimming and J lost 2 bases; unmatched junction nucleotides: 6. This CDR3 is built from 15 residues. Germline V gene data show CDR1 as SEHNR and CDR2 as FQNEAQ (reference sequence). CDR3 nucleotides: TGTGCCAGCAGCTCCACAGGGGGAGGAAACACTGAAGCTTTCTTT. Translating it yields CASSSTGGGNTEAFF.

This chain links TRBV19 with TRBJ2-7; a weak D match, TRBD2 (8 bases). The CDR3 extends over 15 amino acids. V was trimmed by 7 bases and J by 4 bases, leaving 20 bases between them. CDR1 is LNHDA and CDR2 is SQIVND in the germline V gene (reference sequence). The CDR3 bases are TGTGCCAGTACCCCCGGGGGGGACAGTACATACGAGCAGTACTTC. It is translated as CASTPGGDSTYEQYF.

The V and J genes are TRBV19 and TRBJ1-5, with D perhaps matching TRBD1 (5 bases). Trimming pared 3 bases from V and 7 bases from J, leaving 19 bases between. The germline CDR1 and CDR2 sequences are LNHDA and SQIVND (reference sequence). The CDR3 length is 16 residues. For the CDR3, the DNA is TGTGCCAGTAGTATCTTTATCGGGCAGGGAAAACAGCCCCAGCATTTT. It codes for CASSIFIGQGKQPQHF.

This clone was found once. The rearrangement links TRBV4-2 to TRBJ1-4; weak D call: TRBD1 (5 bases). Trimming removed 7 bases at V and 0 bases at J, with 9 bases between. CDR1 is LGHNA, CDR2 YNFKEQ, per germline. The length of the CDR3 is 14 residues. CDR3 residues: CASTIQATNEKLFF. In DNA, the CDR3 is TGTGCCAGCACGATACAGGCAACTAATGAAAAACTGTTTTTT.

V and J are TRBV29-1 and TRBJ1-4; D is possibly TRBD1 (6 bases). The ends were cut back, 7 bases at V and 0 bases at J, with 9 bases in the middle. The CDR3 is 13 residues long. The germline gives CDR1 SQVTM, CDR2 ANQGSEA. The CDR3 coding sequence is TGCAGCGCTAGGGGGGCAACTAATGAAAAACTGTTTTTT. Protein sequence: CSARGATNEKLFF. Full variable domain (remainder filled in from reference TRBV29-1 and TRBJ1-4): SAVISQKPSRDICQRGTSLTIQCQVDSQVTMMFWYRQQPGQSLTLIATANQGSEATYESGFVIDKFPISRPNLTFSTLTVSNMSPEDSSIYLCSARGATNEKLFFGSGTQLSVL.

This chain uses TRBV30 with TRBJ1-2; possible D gene TRBD1, 6 bases. V lost 1 base, J lost 6 bases, and 9 bases lay in between. This CDR3 region has 12 residues. CDR1 and CDR2 from the germline V gene are GTSNPN and SVGIG (reference sequence). This CDR3 is CAWSARTDGYTF. The CDR3 nucleotides read TGTGCCTGGAGTGCGAGGACAGATGGCTACACCTTC.

The table lists this clone with a few counts. The V and J genes are TRBV29-1 and TRBJ2-7; 10 bases fit TRBD2. Germline-derived CDR1 and CDR2 are SQVTM and ANQGSEA. CDR3 size: 18 residues. Trimming removed 2 bases from V and 2 bases from J; junction bases left unmatched: 15. The CDR3 region is CSVETAGTSGTRPYEQYF. The CDR3 DNA reads as TGCAGCGTTGAAACCGCGGGTACTAGCGGGACCCGTCCCTACGAGCAGTACTTC.

This sequence joins TRBV4-1 and TRBJ2-3; D perhaps matches TRBD2 (7 bases). Germline CDR1 reads MGHRA; CDR2 reads YSYEKL. The CDR3 has 16 residues. With 0 bases removed from V and 1 base from J, the gap between germline ends came to 11 bases. The CDR3 region has the DNA TGCGCCAGCAGCCAAGATAGGGGGGGCCGCACAGATACGCAGTATTTT. Its translation is CASSQDRGGRTDTQYF.

The V and J genes are TRBV5-6 and TRBJ2-5; TRBD1 might be the D (5 bases). The CDR3 has 15 amino acids. Trimming cost V 6 bases and J 2 bases, with 17 bases left between them. Germline loops: CDR1 SGHDT, CDR2 YYEEEE. The CDR3 region has the DNA TGTGCCAGCATCCGAAACCCGACAGCTCAAGAGACCCAGTACTTC. Its translation is CASIRNPTAQETQYF.

The chain combines TRBV5-6 with TRBJ1-6, with D maybe TRBD1 (5 bases). In germline, CDR1 is SGHDT, CDR2 YYEEEE. This CDR3 has 15 amino acids. Trimming stripped 9 bases from V and 8 bases from J, with 21 bases between. The CDR3 is CATSQGGGWDSPLHF. CDR3 coding DNA: TGTGCCACTTCACAAGGCGGGGGATGGGATTCACCCCTCCACTTT.

This chain uses TRBV9 with TRBJ2-3; no reliable D call. The CDR3 is 15 amino acids. CDR1 SGDLS and CDR2 YYNGEE come from the germline V gene. V was pared by 0 bases and J by 4 bases, with 12 bases between. CDR3 protein: CASSVGPAGPDTQYF. The CDR3 DNA reads TGTGCCAGCAGCGTAGGTCCGGCAGGCCCAGATACGCAGTATTTT. Drawing the rest from reference TRBV9 and TRBJ2-3, the complete variable domain is DSGVTQTPKHLITATGQRVTLRCSPRSGDLSVYWYQQSLDQGLQFLIQYYNGEERAKGNILERFSAQQFPDLHSELNLSSLELGDSALYFCASSVGPAGPDTQYFGPGTRLTVL.

The chain links TRBV7-2 to TRBJ2-7; either TRBD1 or TRBD2 may fit D (5 bases each). The V gene lost 5 bases and the J gene lost 2 bases, with 13 bases spanning the gap. Germline CDR1 SGHTA, CDR2 FQGNSA. This CDR3 has 14 amino acids. The CDR3 nucleotides are TGTGCCAGCAGCCCACGGGACCCCCCCTACGAGCAGTACTTC. Translated: CASSPRDPPYEQYF.

This clone has only a few counts. The CDR3 reads CASSLQDLEQYF. The CDR3 DNA follows: TGTGCCAGCAGCTTACAGGATCTCGAGCAGTACTTC. The chain couples TRBV7-9 to TRBJ2-7; D gene ambiguous. V lost 2 bases and J lost 6, with 8 bases in between. This CDR3 has 12 amino acids. CDR1 and CDR2 (germline): SEHNR, FQNEAQ (reference sequence).

This rearrangement joins TRBV6-4 to TRBJ2-7; D ambiguous. Looked up from germline, CDR1 is MRHNA and CDR2 is SNTAGT. The V end was cut by 6 bases, the J end by 5 bases, with 14 bases between. The CDR3 has 13 residues. The DNA of the CDR3 is TGTGCCAGCAGGGTAGGGTGGGCCCACGAGCAGTACTTC. Protein product: CASRVGWAHEQYF.

This chain links TRBV11-1 with TRBJ2-3; D gene uncertain. CDR3 size: 15 residues. Trimming took off 3 bases at V and 1 base at J, with 11 bases between the two ends. Looked up from germline, CDR1 is SGHAT and CDR2 is FQDESV (reference sequence). The CDR3 protein is CASSFSSGRTDTQYF. The CDR3 DNA reads as TGTGCCAGCAGCTTCTCGTCCGGGCGCACAGATACGCAGTATTTT.

The DNA of the CDR3 is TGTGCCAGCTCCCTCAAAGGGACAGGGTATAATTCACCCCTCCACTTT. Translated, it gives CASSLKGTGYNSPLHF. The genes are TRBV18 and TRBJ1-6; 9 positions match TRBD1. Germline V gene lookup returns CDR1 KGHSH and CDR2 LQKENI. CDR3 length: 16 residues. J lost 4 bases, V lost 6 bases, and 7 bases had no gene match.

V is TRBV6-1 and J is TRBJ1-1, with TRBD1 matching over 7 bases. The CDR3 extends over 15 amino acids. The V and J ends lost 4 bases and 0 bases, in that order; junction bases with no gene match: 5. Germline CDR1 MNHNS, CDR2 SASEGT. The CDR3 sequence: CASSAGTEMNTEAFF. DNA for the CDR3: TGTGCCAGCAGTGCCGGGACAGAGATGAACACTGAAGCTTTCTTT.